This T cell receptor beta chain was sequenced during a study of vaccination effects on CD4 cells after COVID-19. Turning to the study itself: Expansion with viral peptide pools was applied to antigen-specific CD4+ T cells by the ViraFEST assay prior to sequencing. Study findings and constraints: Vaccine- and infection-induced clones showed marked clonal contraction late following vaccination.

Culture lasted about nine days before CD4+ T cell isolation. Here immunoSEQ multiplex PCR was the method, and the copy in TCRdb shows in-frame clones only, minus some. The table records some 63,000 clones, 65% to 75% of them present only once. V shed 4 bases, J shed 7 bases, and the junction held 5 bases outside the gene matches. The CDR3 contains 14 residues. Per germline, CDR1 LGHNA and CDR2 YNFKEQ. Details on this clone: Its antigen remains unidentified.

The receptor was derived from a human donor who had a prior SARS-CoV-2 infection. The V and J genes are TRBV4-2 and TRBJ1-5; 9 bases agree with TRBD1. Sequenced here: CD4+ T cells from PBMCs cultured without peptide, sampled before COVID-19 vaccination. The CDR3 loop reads CASSRTGGGQPQHF. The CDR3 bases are TGTGCCAGCAGCCGAACAGGGGGCGGACAGCCCCAGCATTTT.